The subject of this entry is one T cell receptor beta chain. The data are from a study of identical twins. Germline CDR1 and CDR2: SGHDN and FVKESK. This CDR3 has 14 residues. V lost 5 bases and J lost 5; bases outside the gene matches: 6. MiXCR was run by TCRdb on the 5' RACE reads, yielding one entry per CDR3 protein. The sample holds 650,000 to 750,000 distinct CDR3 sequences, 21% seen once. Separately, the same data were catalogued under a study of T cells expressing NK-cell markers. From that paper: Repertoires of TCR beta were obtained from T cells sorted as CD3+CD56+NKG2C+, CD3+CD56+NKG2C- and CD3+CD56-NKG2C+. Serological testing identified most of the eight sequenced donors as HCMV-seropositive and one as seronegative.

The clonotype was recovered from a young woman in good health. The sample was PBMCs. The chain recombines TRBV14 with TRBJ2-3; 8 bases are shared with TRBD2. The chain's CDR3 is CASSTLAAVDTQYF. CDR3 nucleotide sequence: TGTGCCAGCAGCACACTAGCGGCTGTAGATACGCAGTATTTT.